This T cell receptor beta chain was recorded in a study of response to subunit inactivated influenza vaccine. Study-wide points: It was suggested by the authors that few new T cells are recruited by each seasonal influenza vaccination.

This clonotype occurred a few times. The antigen is undetermined. Trimming removed 5 bases from V and 0 bases from J; junction bases left unmatched: 12. Germline CDR1 reads SGHAT; CDR2 reads FQDESV (reference sequence). This CDR3 is 17 amino acids long. TCRdb used MiXCR to reprocess the RT-PCR reads, holding one entry per CDR3 protein. The repertoire includes hundreds of thousands of distinct CDR3 sequences, less than 10% of them detected once, and 10% to 15% sits in the top ten. This specimen consisted of PBMCs from blood, obtained about 23 months after vaccination. V and J are TRBV11-1 and TRBJ2-7; 8 nucleotides agree with TRBD1. The TCR was taken from a man between 50 and 75 years old who received an inactivated influenza vaccine. CDR3 coding DNA: TGTGCCAGCAGCCTACTACCGGGTGGACAGGGCTCCTACGAGCAGTACTTC. It is translated as CASSLLPGGQGSYEQYF.